This TCR beta chain was sequenced for a study of blood T cells in healthy people across ages. About the study: About one barcoded TCR beta cDNA was captured per two T cells. Overall study findings and caveats: Long-lived and aged donors differed, with more naive CD4+ cells and higher diversity in the long-lived.

It was with a sample-barcoded 5' primer and a J-beta primer mix that a second PCR of about 6 to 12 cycles was run. There were at least 3 million CDR3-containing paired-end reads obtained from each sample. From the 5' RACE reads, TCRdb called clonotypes with MiXCR, one entry per CDR3 protein. The sample has some 1.4 million distinct CDR3 sequences, 40% to 50% seen once. The CDR3 is 14 residues long. Trimming pared 3 bases from V and 4 bases from J, leaving 11 bases between. The germline V gene has CDR1 SNHLY and CDR2 FYNNEI. This clonotype has a handful of counts. Its antigen is unknown. The TCR originated in a woman younger than 30 in good health. The specimen sequenced was blood. The J gene is TRBJ2-3, the V gene TRBV2; possible D gene TRBD2, 6 bases. The CDR3 DNA sequence: TGTGCCAGCAGTGATGCCTCGGGGGCAGATACGCAGTATTTT. Its translation: CASSDASGADTQYF.